These 32 T cell receptor beta chains were all obtained from the same sample, sequenced in a study of T cell clonotyping in hematopoietic cell transplantation. Measured with immunoSEQ multiplex PCR; TCRdb has only the in-frame clones, and not every one. The sample carries some 6,000 clones, roughly three quarters recorded once. Sequenced here: peripheral blood mononuclear cells, sampled 180 days after allogeneic stem cell transplant. The origin of the receptors is a male patient aged 70-85 years who had an allogeneic stem cell transplant from an unrelated donor, so T cells may come from the graft donor. Some clones in this sample may be carry-over from other donors' samples.

The rearrangement uses TRBV29-1 and TRBJ1-2; D possibly corresponds to TRBD1 (5 bases). V dropped 2 bases and J dropped 4 bases, with 11 bases sitting between them. The CDR3 consists of 13 residues. The V gene's germline CDR1 is SQVTM and CDR2 ANQGSEA. The CDR3 DNA is TGCAGCGTTGAAACAGGCGAACTCTATGGCTACACCTTC. Its translation: CSVETGELYGYTF.

In DNA, the CDR3 is TGTGCCAGCAGCTTAGAGGGGACTAGCGGGAGGCACTACAATGAGCAGTTCTTC. This gives the protein CASSLEGTSGRHYNEQFF. The chain links TRBV7-2 to TRBJ2-1; 15 bases match TRBD2. V shed 1 base and J 3 bases; nucleotides not matched to a gene: 4. CDR1 is SGHTA and CDR2 is FQGNSA in the germline V gene. This CDR3 has 18 residues.

V is TRBV7-2 and J is TRBJ2-3; 8 nucleotides line up with TRBD2. The CDR3 runs 17 residues. In germline, CDR1 is SGHTA, CDR2 FQGNSA. The V gene end was trimmed by 1 base and the J gene end by 3 bases; junction bases not matched to a gene: 9. The CDR3 coding sequence is TGTGCCAGCAGCTTAGGCCCAGCGGGAGTGGTGACAGATACGCAGTATTTT. Residues: CASSLGPAGVVTDTQYF. Drawing the rest from reference TRBV7-2 and TRBJ2-3, the complete variable domain is GAGVSQSPSNKVTEKGKDVELRCDPISGHTALYWYRQSLGQGLEFLIYFQGNSAPDKSGLPSDRFSAERTGGSVSTLTIQRTQQEDSAVYLCASSLGPAGVVTDTQYFGPGTRLTVL.

This clone was recorded only once. The chain couples TRBV4-1 to TRBJ1-2, with TRBD1 as a possible D gene (6 bases). Trimming removed 4 bases from V and 7 bases from J, with 13 bases in between. In germline, CDR1 is MGHRA, CDR2 YSYEKL. The length of the CDR3 is 13 residues. In DNA form, the CDR3 reads TGCGCCAGCAGCCCCACAGGGTACGGTGGCTACACCTTC. Protein product: CASSPTGYGGYTF.

The rearrangement links TRBV30 to TRBJ1-1; D call uncertain. This CDR3 is 11 amino acids long. Per the germline V gene, CDR1 is GTSNPN and CDR2 is SVGIG (reference sequence). V shed 5 bases and J shed 0 bases, with 4 bases lying between them. CDR3 region: CAWYLNTEAFF. DNA for the CDR3: TGTGCCTGGTACCTGAACACTGAAGCTTTCTTT.

The V call is TRBV15, the J call TRBJ2-7; D might be TRBD1 (5 bases). Trimming stripped 3 bases from V and 4 bases from J, with 7 bases between. From germline, CDR1 is LNHNV and CDR2 YYDKDF (reference sequence). The CDR3 covers 12 residues. The CDR3 is CATSSDRYEQYF. The DNA for the CDR3 is TGTGCCACCAGCAGCGACAGATACGAGCAGTACTTC. Full variable domain (rest looked up from reference TRBV15 and TRBJ2-7): DAMVIQNPRYQVTQFGKPVTLSCSQTLNHNVMYWYQQKSSQAPKLLFHYYDKDFNNEADTPDNFQSRRPNTSFCFLDIRSPGLGDTAMYLCATSSDRYEQYFGPGTRLTVT.

The gene calls are TRBV5-3 and TRBJ1-5; D is uncertain. TRBV5-3 is classed as an ORF, of uncertain function. The CDR3 sequence is 15 residues long. V was shortened by 2 bases and J by 4 bases, with 13 bases between the two germline ends. The CDR3 nucleotides are TGTGCCAGAAGCTTCCCAGCCCGGAGGAATCAGCCCCAGCATTTT. Amino acids: CARSFPARRNQPQHF.

This clone was seen once. This CDR3 reads CASSYPGTEVETQYF. The CDR3 region has the DNA TGTGCCAGCAGCTACCCCGGGACAGAAGTGGAGACCCAGTACTTC. The V and J genes are TRBV7-2 and TRBJ2-5; 7 nucleotides line up with TRBD1. In germline, CDR1 is SGHTA, CDR2 FQGNSA. Trimming removed 4 bases from V and 5 bases from J; junction bases left unmatched: 10. This CDR3 is 15 amino acids long.

V is TRBV5-1 and J is TRBJ2-3; 8 bases are a match to TRBD1. The CDR3 runs 16 residues. Germline loops: CDR1 SGHRS, CDR2 YFSETQ. Trimming removed 3 bases from V and 2 bases from J; junction bases left unmatched: 8. Here the CDR3 reads CASSSLGGQDTDTQYF. The CDR3, as DNA: TGCGCCAGCAGCTCGTTGGGGGGACAGGACACAGATACGCAGTATTTT.

This CDR3 reads CASSQYASEGTGELFF. CDR3 nucleotide sequence: TGTGCCAGCAGCCAGTACGCTAGCGAGGGAACCGGGGAGCTGTTTTTT. The V call is TRBV11-2, the J call TRBJ2-2; a possible D gene is TRBD2 (6 bases). V was trimmed by 5 bases and J by 5 bases, leaving 18 bases between them. This CDR3 is built from 16 residues. Germline CDR1 reads SGHAT; CDR2 reads FQNNGV.

The rearrangement uses TRBV7-2 and TRBJ2-1; the match to TRBD2 covers 11 bases. The CDR3 has 16 amino acids. After removal of 5 bases from V and 6 bases from J, the junction contained 9 bases not matched to a gene. Germline CDR1 SGHTA, CDR2 FQGNSA. The CDR3 spells CASSLRSGTSGNEQFF. The CDR3, as DNA: TGTGCCAGCAGCCTTAGGTCCGGGACTAGCGGCAATGAGCAGTTCTTC.

V gene TRBV11-3 combines with J gene TRBJ2-1; tentative D call: TRBD2 (5 bases). Per germline, CDR1 SGHNT and CDR2 YENEEA. This CDR3 has 15 residues. V was pared by 3 bases and J by 1 base, with 10 bases between. The DNA for the CDR3 is TGTGCCAGCAGCTTGAGCAGCGGTTCCTACAATGAGCAGTTCTTC. Translated: CASSLSSGSYNEQFF.

This chain connects TRBV4-3 to TRBJ2-3; a possible D gene is TRBD2 (6 bases). V lost 4 bases and J lost 4, with 18 bases in between. From germline, CDR1 is LGHNA and CDR2 YSLEER. The CDR3 extends over 16 amino acids. CDR3: CASSLGTWDLSDTQYF. Written as DNA, the CDR3 is TGCGCCAGCAGCCTGGGGACTTGGGATTTATCAGATACGCAGTATTTT.

The chain links TRBV27 to TRBJ2-3, with D perhaps TRBD2 (6 bases). This CDR3 has 17 residues. Trimming left V 4 bases short and J 0 bases short, with 17 bases between. Germline V gene sequence: CDR1 MNHEY, CDR2 SMNVEV (reference sequence). CDR3: CASSYETGVTSTDTQYF. The CDR3 nucleotides are TGTGCCAGCAGTTATGAAACGGGGGTCACTAGCACAGATACGCAGTATTTT.

The J gene is TRBJ1-2, the V gene TRBV28; D is undetermined. V was pared by 8 bases and J by 4 bases, with 8 bases between. Germline V gene sequence: CDR1 MDHEN, CDR2 SYDVKM. This CDR3 is built from 11 residues. The CDR3 nucleotides read TGTGCCAGCGAAGCAGGCTATGGCTACACCTTC. The encoded protein is CASEAGYGYTF.

V usage is TRBV2 and J usage is TRBJ1-1; D is possibly TRBD1 (5 bases). Trimming cost V 9 bases and J 1 base, with 15 bases left between them. Germline V gene lookup returns CDR1 SNHLY and CDR2 FYNNEI. This CDR3 has 14 amino acids. The CDR3 DNA follows: TGTGCCAGTACACTAGAGAGGGGGAACACTGAAGCTTTCTTT. Translated: CASTLERGNTEAFF.

The chain couples TRBV28 to TRBJ2-7, with 7 bases matching TRBD1. The germline V gene encodes CDR1 MDHEN and CDR2 SYDVKM. The CDR3 totals 15 residues. Germline trimming cut 7 bases from V and 3 bases from J; bases unmatched to any gene: 12. CDR3 coding DNA: TGTGCCAGCACCCCCCAGTCCTGGGACAGCTACGAGCAGTACTTC. The encoded protein is CASTPQSWDSYEQYF. Filled out from reference TRBV28 and TRBJ2-7, the complete variable domain reads DVKVTQSSRYLVKRTGEKVFLECVQDMDHENMFWYRQDPGLGLRLIYFSYDVKMKEKGDIPEGYSVSREKKERFSLILESASTNQTSMYLCASTPQSWDSYEQYFGPGTRLTVT.

V usage is TRBV7-9 and J usage is TRBJ2-3; TRBD2 aligns across 9 bases. Germline CDR1 is SEHNR and CDR2 is FQNEAQ (reference sequence). V was pared by 4 bases and J by 3 bases, with 14 bases of the junction left unmatched. This CDR3 is 18 amino acids long. As DNA, the CDR3 is TGTGCCAGCAGCTCACACCCGAGTTCTAGCGGGATTACAGATACGCAGTATTTT. Protein product: CASSSHPSSSGITDTQYF. Complete variable domain (other parts from reference TRBV7-9 and TRBJ2-3): DTGVSQNPRHKITKRGQNVTFRCDPISEHNRLYWYRQTLGQGPEFLTYFQNEAQLEKSRLLSDRFSAERPKGSFSTLEIQRTEQGDSAMYLCASSSHPSSSGITDTQYFGPGTRLTVL.

The chain links TRBV5-4 to TRBJ2-7; possibly TRBD1 for D (5 bases). Trimming shortened V by 0 bases and J by 9 bases, and 13 bases separated the two germline ends. Germline V gene sequence: CDR1 SGHNT, CDR2 YYREEE (reference sequence). The CDR3 length is 13 residues. The CDR3 is CASSLDPGRVQYF. The CDR3 nucleotides are TGTGCCAGCAGCTTGGATCCGGGCAGGGTGCAGTACTTC. Together with reference TRBV5-4 and TRBJ2-7, the CDR3 gives the full variable domain: ETGVTQSPTHLIKTRGQQVTLRCSSQSGHNTVSWYQQALGQGPQFIFQYYREEENGRGNFPPRFSGLQFPNYSSELNVNALELDDSALYLCASSLDPGRVQYFGPGTRLTVT.

The genes are TRBV7-2 and TRBJ1-4; 7 bases line up with TRBD1. CDR1 is SGHTA and CDR2 is FQGNSA in the germline V gene. This CDR3 is built from 15 residues. J gave up 10 bases and V 5 bases, and 13 bases lay outside the gene matches. In DNA, the CDR3 is TGTGCCAGCAGCCCCCGACAGGCCTCAGGGGGAAAACTGTTTTTT. This sequence encodes CASSPRQASGGKLFF.

This clone occurred a few times. The genes are TRBV11-3 and TRBJ2-7; the D gene is possibly TRBD2 (6 bases). Trimming took off 1 base at V and 2 bases at J, with 15 bases between the two ends. The V gene's germline CDR1 is SGHNT and CDR2 YENEEA. The CDR3 has 16 amino acids. CDR3 residues: CASSLVGIGGTYEQYF. The CDR3 DNA reads as TGTGCCAGCAGCTTAGTAGGAATCGGCGGGACCTACGAGCAGTACTTC.

The CDR3 spells CSASNTYGYTF. The CDR3 DNA is TGCAGTGCTTCTAACACCTATGGCTACACCTTC. The chain uses TRBV20-1 and TRBJ1-2; no clear D gene. The CDR3 contains 11 residues. Between the trimmed V and J ends, which lost 5 bases and 4 bases, there was a span of 8 bases. The V gene's germline CDR1 is DFQATT and CDR2 SNEGSKA (reference sequence).

The V call is TRBV6-1, the J call TRBJ2-1; maybe TRBD2 (6 bases). Germline CDR1 MNHNS, CDR2 SASEGT. The V end lost 3 bases, the J end lost 4 bases, and 13 bases lay between the germline ends. CDR3 size: 15 residues. CDR3 coding DNA: TGTGCCAGCAGTGATTCCGGGACTCCATACAATGAGCAGTTCTTC. This sequence encodes CASSDSGTPYNEQFF.

This clone was seen only once. The chain links TRBV6-1 to TRBJ2-7; D is uncertain. Germline V gene sequence: CDR1 MNHNS, CDR2 SASEGT. V lost 0 bases to trimming and J lost 3 bases, with 12 bases between them. CDR3 size: 15 residues. The CDR3 protein is CASSEADGTYYEQYF. For the CDR3, the DNA is TGTGCCAGCAGTGAAGCGGACGGTACCTACTACGAGCAGTACTTC.

This clone was counted a few times. V usage is TRBV18 and J usage is TRBJ1-2, with no clear D. Germline lookup yields CDR1 KGHSH and CDR2 LQKENI. The CDR3 is 15 amino acids. Trimming left V 8 bases short and J 8 bases short, with 24 bases between. Here the CDR3 DNA reads TGTGCCAGCGAACCCCCGGAACAAGGGTTTTGGGGCTACACCTTC. Encoded protein: CASEPPEQGFWGYTF.

V gene TRBV5-6 combines with J gene TRBJ2-5; TRBD2 is a possible D gene (6 bases). The CDR3 is made up of 13 amino acids. Germline-derived CDR1 and CDR2 are SGHDT and YYEEEE. V lost 3 bases and J 5 bases, leaving 11 bases between the germline ends. The DNA of the CDR3 is TGTGCCAGCAGCTGGGGACTTCGGGAGACCCAGTACTTC. As protein: CASSWGLRETQYF.

CDR3 DNA sequence: TGTGCCAGCAGCTTAAGGGGCCAGCAGTACTTC. Translation: CASSLRGQQYF. V gene TRBV7-2 combines with J gene TRBJ2-7, with TRBD1 as a possible D gene (5 bases). From germline, CDR1 is SGHTA and CDR2 FQGNSA. V was shortened by 2 bases and J by 8 bases, with 7 bases between the two germline ends. CDR3 length equals 11 residues.

The J gene is TRBJ1-5, the V gene TRBV4-2, with unresolved D. The CDR3 has 16 amino acids. Germline lookup yields CDR1 LGHNA and CDR2 YNFKEQ. V lost 8 bases and J lost 0, with 17 bases in between. The CDR3 DNA sequence: TGTGCCAGCGGGGATTTAAGCCCGTATAGCAATCAGCCCCAGCATTTT. Amino acids: CASGDLSPYSNQPQHF.

The chain couples TRBV28 to TRBJ2-1; a weak D match, TRBD2 (6 bases). Germline V gene sequence: CDR1 MDHEN, CDR2 SYDVKM. The V and J ends lost 6 bases and 7 bases respectively, with 25 bases between them. This CDR3 has 17 residues. The CDR3 DNA reads as TGTGCCAGCAGATCAGGACGGTGGGCTAAGGCGGGGAATGAGCAGTTCTTC. Translating gives CASRSGRWAKAGNEQFF.

V gene TRBV5-1 combines with J gene TRBJ2-3; 7 bases align to TRBD2. Germline CDR1 SGHRS, CDR2 YFSETQ. The V gene end was trimmed by 4 bases and the J gene end by 10 bases; junction bases not matched to a gene: 12. The CDR3 length is 14 residues. The chain's CDR3 is CASSVDVSGPAQYF. For the CDR3, the DNA is TGCGCCAGCAGCGTGGACGTTAGCGGGCCTGCGCAGTATTTT.

The rearrangement uses TRBV28 and TRBJ2-7, with D uncertain. Germline CDR1 is MDHEN and CDR2 is SYDVKM. Between the trimmed V and J ends, which lost 2 bases and 4 bases, there was a span of 3 bases. The CDR3 runs to 11 residues. CDR3 protein: CASSLRYEQYF. The CDR3 DNA is TGTGCCAGCAGTTTACGGTACGAGCAGTACTTC.

The V gene is TRBV6-1, the J gene TRBJ2-7; D remains unclear. CDR3 length: 12 amino acids. From germline, CDR1 is MNHNS and CDR2 SASEGT. V was clipped by 6 bases and J by 0 bases, with 6 bases between them. The CDR3 region has the DNA TGTGCCAGCAGAAAAGACTCCTACGAGCAGTACTTC. Translating it yields CASRKDSYEQYF.